The rows below give T cell receptor beta chains drawn from one sample of a study of T-cell reconstitution after alpha-beta-depleted transplantation in children. TCRdb re-called the PCR reads with MiXCR, one entry per CDR3 protein. Of hundreds of thousands of distinct CDR3 sequences listed, roughly 15% are singletons. Sequences were derived from PBMCs, mostly from graft donor cells, sampled 360 days after TCRalphabeta/CD19-depleted stem cell transplant. All receptors derive from a male patient between 10 and 17 years old who had a stem cell transplant for acute lymphoblastic leukemia, so the T cells may come from the graft donor. Both conserved end residues are part of each CDR3. Each record gives: D gene, clone size, V gene, J gene, CDR3 DNA, CDR3 protein. The D gene is left open where the match is weak. Only some rows state a clone size, as once, few, many or a class for expanded clones.

TRBD2	NA	TRBV18	TRBJ2-4	TGTGCCAGCTCACCTCCGGGACTAGCGGTTAAAAACATTCAGTACTTC	CASSPPGLAVKNIQYF
NA	NA	TRBV11-1	TRBJ2-7	TGTGCCAGCAGCTTAGCGTGGTCGGTGAGGGGTCCTAAAGGGGGCTACGAGCAGTACTTC	CASSLAWSVRGPKGGYEQYF
NA	few	TRBV29-1	TRBJ2-5	TGCAGCGTTCCGAGAGTAGGGTCAGAGACCCAGTACTTC	CSVPRVGSETQYF
TRBD2	once	TRBV11-3	TRBJ2-2	TGTGCCAGCAGCTTAGGAGGGACTAGAAGGAACACCGGGGAGCTGTTTTTT	CASSLGGTRRNTGELFF
TRBD1	NA	TRBV9	TRBJ2-3	TGTGCCAGCAGCCCCCGGACAGGGTTCCCCCCAGATACGCAGTATTTT	CASSPRTGFPPDTQYF
NA	NA	TRBV12-3/TRBV12-4	TRBJ2-7	TGTGCCAGCAGAAAGGACGCCTACGAGCAGTACTTC	CASRKDAYEQYF
NA	few	TRBV29-1	TRBJ2-1	TGCAGCGTTGACAGGTGGAATGAGCAGTTCTTC	CSVDRWNEQFF
TRBD2	few	TRBV29-1	TRBJ2-1	TGCAGCGTTGGAGGGACTAGCGGGAGTTACAATGAGCAGTTCTTC	CSVGGTSGSYNEQFF
TRBD1	many	TRBV7-9	TRBJ2-5	TGTGCCAGCAGCTTGAAGGACAGGGGGATGGAGACCCAGTACTTC	CASSLKDRGMETQYF
NA	many	TRBV20-1	TRBJ2-3	TGCAGTGCTAGAGAACCGGGGTGGACAGATACGCAGTATTTT	CSAREPGWTDTQYF
NA	NA	TRBV7-6	TRBJ1-1	TGTGCCAGCAGCTTAGCAGCTAGGATGAACACTGAAGCTTTCTTT	CASSLAARMNTEAFF
TRBD1	few	TRBV11-1	TRBJ1-1	TGTGCCAGCAGCTTAGGGGTGATCAGGGGGCCGAGGGTGAACACTGAAGCTTTCTTT	CASSLGVIRGPRVNTEAFF
NA	few	TRBV5-4	TRBJ2-6	TGTGCCAGCACCCCGGCTGGGGCCAACGTCCTGACTTTC	CASTPAGANVLTF
TRBD2	NA	TRBV7-2	TRBJ2-3	TGTGCCAGCAGCCGGACTAGCGGGGGAGATACGCAGTATTTT	CASSRTSGGDTQYF
TRBD1	NA	TRBV6-1	TRBJ2-5	TGTGCCAGCAGTGCAGACCCCGGGACAGGGCAAGAGACCCAGTACTTC	CASSADPGTGQETQYF
NA	NA	TRBV10-3	TRBJ1-5	TGTGCCATCAGTGAGTCGGGGGGGTGGGAGCCCCAGCATTTT	CAISESGGWEPQHF
NA	few	TRBV15	TRBJ2-7	TGTGCCACCAGCAGACCACCTATCTACGAGCAGTACTTC	CATSRPPIYEQYF
NA	many	TRBV5-1	TRBJ2-3	TGTGCCAGCAGTCTGGACAGTGCAGATACGCAGTATTTT	CASSLDSADTQYF
NA	NA	TRBV20-1	TRBJ2-7	TGCAGTGCTAGGGCCCGGAATACTCCCTACGAGCAGTACTTC	CSARARNTPYEQYF
NA	NA	TRBV27	TRBJ1-2	TGTGCCAGCAGTTTCGGGGTCGCAGGTGGCTACACCTTC	CASSFGVAGGYTF
TRBD2	few	TRBV5-1	TRBJ2-1	TGCGCCAGCAGCTGGGGACTAGCGGGATCATCGGGTGAGCAGTTCTTC	CASSWGLAGSSGEQFF